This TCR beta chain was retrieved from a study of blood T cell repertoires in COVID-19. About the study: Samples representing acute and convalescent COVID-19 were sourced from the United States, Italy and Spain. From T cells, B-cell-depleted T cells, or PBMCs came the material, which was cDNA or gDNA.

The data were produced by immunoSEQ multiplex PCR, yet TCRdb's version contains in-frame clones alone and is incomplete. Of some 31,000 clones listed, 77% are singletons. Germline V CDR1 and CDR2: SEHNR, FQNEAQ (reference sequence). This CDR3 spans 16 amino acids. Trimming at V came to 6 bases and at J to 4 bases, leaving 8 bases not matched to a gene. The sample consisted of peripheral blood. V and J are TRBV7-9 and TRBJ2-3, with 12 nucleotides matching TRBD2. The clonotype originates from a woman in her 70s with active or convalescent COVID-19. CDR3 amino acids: CASRMTSGRRPDTQYF. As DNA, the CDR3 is TGTGCCAGCAGGATGACTAGCGGGAGAAGGCCAGATACGCAGTATTTT.